The TCR beta chain under discussion was sequenced for a study of identical twins (dated by TCRdb to about 2016). For context, the study as a whole: TCR alpha and beta repertoires from monozygotic twins, unrelated adults of various ages and cord blood were deep-sequenced to test whether fetal clonotypes persist. To rule out contamination, the twin experiments were replicated at different times with different library preparation protocols.

Overall study outcomes, separate from this receptor: Compared with coincidental sharing between unrelated individuals, out-of-frame TCR alpha sequences shared between twins showed an excess of sequences with low generation probability. In monozygotic twins, recombination models systematically underestimated out-of-frame TCR alpha sharing, but the models matched the sharing seen between unrelated individuals. Excess twin sharing in beta out-of-frame sequences was weaker because fewer shared sequences lowered the signal-to-noise ratio. Conclusions relied on cross-sectional statistical analysis, since the same donors could not be followed over many years. Fewer insertions were carried by abundant cord blood beta clonotypes; a weaker similar trend was observed in young adult naive repertoires, while no such trend was observed in memory repertoires. Zero-insertion analyses could be partly confounded by invariant T cells such as MAIT and iNKT, although diverse VJ usage argued against such confounding for most clonotypes.

Every donor in the study was a healthy Caucasian. Three pairs of female monozygotic twins, all aged roughly 18 to 30 years, were included in the twin cohort. Peripheral blood mononuclear cells were the source from which RNA for the TCR libraries was isolated. Comment on this clonotype: The target of this receptor is not known. No quality values exist for individual bases; no much larger clone is one base distant.

Libraries were made using 5' RACE. Sequencer: Illumina HiSeq 2000. Template switching added a universal primer binding site, and the final cDNA carried a unique molecular identifier that allowed TCR cDNA molecules to be counted accurately. Specific primers in the conserved constant-segment region were used to synthesize first-strand cDNA for TCR alpha and beta chains. To control for contamination, every cDNA library was double barcoded, receiving both a SMART-Mk sample barcode and Illumina barcodes. TruSeq adapter sequences, together with Illumina sample barcodes, were added in two successive PCR steps. The Illumina HiSeq platform was used with custom primers to sequence TCR alpha and beta cDNA libraries. On the study's bioinformatics: Raw reads were processed with MiGEC to extract unique molecular identifiers, and MiXCR was used to determine CDR3 positions. For each individual, recombination models were inferred using an EM algorithm with the repgenHMM and IGoR tools. Shared clonotypes were analyzed with the tcR package in R, and sharing was normalized by the product of cloneset sizes. Out-of-frame nonproductive sequences were analyzed to study raw recombination free of thymic and clonal selection effects. Starting from the raw public reads, TCRdb applied fastp trimming at Q25, assembled clones with MiXCR and retained in-frame beta chains. Identical CDR3 protein sequences are pooled into one entry, listed with their most common genes and DNA. The V and J calls come from TCRdb's annotation, not from the publication. The sample profile shows about 890,000 distinct CDR3 sequences; approximately 13% of them were found once. Clones ranked in the top ten supply under 2% of the sample.

These data are also associated with another study on yellow fever vaccine responses in identical twins. Per the second study: The authors reported that the T cell response to vaccination in identical twins appeared partly convergent and partly personalized. Focusing on identical twins, the study followed the T cell clones that responded to the vaccine, and did so with precision.

Sequenced: PBMCs. The sequence came from a woman aged 18-30 years in good health.

CDR3 loop: CASSFTRAGRDNEQFF. The DNA sequence follows: TGTGCCAGCAGCTTCACCCGGGCGGGCAGGGACAATGAGCAGTTCTTC. Rearrangement joined TRBV11-2 to TRBJ2-1; the D gene cannot be resolved beyond TRBD1 or TRBD2, each matching 5 bases. The CDR1 and CDR2 encoded by the germline V gene are SGHAT and FQNNGV. Trimming costs V 3 bases and J 5 bases, and their ends lie 17 bases apart. The CDR3, from cysteine to phenylalanine, totals 16 residues. The CDR3 DNA has 48 bases and is translated from base 1. With all but the CDR3 taken from the reference TRBV11-2 and TRBJ2-1 genes, the full variable domain is: EAGVAQSPRYKIIEKRQSVAFWCNPISGHATLYWYQQILGQGPKLLIQFQNNGVVDDSQLPKDRFSAERLKGVDSTLKIQPAKLEDSAVYLCASSFTRAGRDNEQFFGPGTRLTVL.